One and the same sample provided the 25 T cell receptor beta chains below, sequenced in a study of regulatory T cells in long-lasting Graves disease. Combining iRepertoire HTBI primers with Arm-PCR of CDR3 regions, the authors built TCR beta libraries. One entry per CDR3 protein results from TCRdb running MiXCR on the multiplex PCR reads. The sample includes under 250,000 distinct CDR3 sequences, roughly 19% of them seen just once. Time point: newly diagnosed GD, antithyroid drugs for less than 3 months. Making the TCR library involved RNA that had been extracted from PBMCs. A further study also used this sample, focusing on T cells in Graves' hyperthyroidism and ophthalmopathy.

This specimen consisted of peripheral blood mononuclear cells (PBMCs), obtained at new diagnosis, from a patient treated with antithyroid drugs. The source of these receptors is a woman between 25 and 40 years old with Graves disease.

This clonotype was detected many times. The rearrangement links TRBV7-9 to TRBJ2-3; D remains ambiguous. The CDR3 extends over 15 amino acids. The germline CDR1 and CDR2 sequences are SEHNR and FQNEAQ (reference sequence). Trimming cost V 1 base and J 0 bases, with 8 bases left between them. This CDR3 is CASSLVTLSTDTQYF. The CDR3, as DNA: TGTGCCAGCAGCTTAGTTACCTTAAGCACAGATACGCAGTATTTT.

This clonotype has a count of ten or more. V gene TRBV7-2 combines with J gene TRBJ2-2; a weak D match, TRBD2 (5 bases). The germline CDR1 and CDR2 sequences are SGHTA and FQGNSA. The length of the CDR3 is 14 residues. V lost 7 bases, J lost 8 bases, and 17 bases lay in between. The CDR3 DNA follows: TGTGCCAGCACCAGAACTAGTCTGAAGGGGGAGCTGTTTTTT. Its protein product is CASTRTSLKGELFF.

This clonotype was detected ten times or more. The chain joins TRBV7-2 to TRBJ2-5, with no clear D. Germline values: CDR1 SGHTA, CDR2 FQGNSA. This CDR3 has 15 amino acids. V lost 2 bases and J lost 1, with 11 bases in between. The CDR3 sequence is CASSLFRRSQETQYF. The DNA for the CDR3 is TGTGCCAGCAGCTTATTCCGGCGGTCCCAAGAGACCCAGTACTTC.

This clonotype came up many times. The chain has TRBV27 and TRBJ1-5, with 7 bases lining up with TRBD1. CDR1 MNHEY and CDR2 SMNVEV come from the germline V gene (reference sequence). The length of the CDR3 is 14 residues. V was pared by 5 bases and J by 2 bases, with 3 bases of the junction left unmatched. CDR3 bases: TGTGCCAGCAGTAAACAGGGGCGCAATCAGCCCCAGCATTTT. Translation gives CASSKQGRNQPQHF.

The table lists this clonotype with many counts. The chain employs TRBV6-1 and TRBJ2-2, with 14 nucleotides matching TRBD2. V lost 3 bases and J lost 4; bases outside the gene matches: 1. The germline gives CDR1 MNHNS, CDR2 SASEGT. This CDR3 has 16 amino acids. CDR3 residues: CASSETSGRATGELFF. Here the CDR3 DNA reads TGTGCCAGCAGTGAGACTAGCGGGAGGGCCACCGGGGAGCTGTTTTTT.

There are many counts of this clonotype. The chain joins TRBV19 to TRBJ2-1; D gene uncertain. In germline, CDR1 is LNHDA, CDR2 SQIVND (reference sequence). V shed 4 bases and J shed 9 bases, with 7 bases lying between them. The CDR3 totals 11 residues. The CDR3 DNA is TGTGCCAGTAGTACCACGGGTGAGCAGTTCTTC. It yields the protein CASSTTGEQFF.

This clonotype occurred many times. The rearrangement joins TRBV12-3 or TRBV12-4 to TRBJ2-5, with D perhaps TRBD2 (6 bases). The CDR3 consists of 13 residues. The V and J ends lost 6 bases and 7 bases respectively, with 15 bases between them. CDR3 amino acids: CASRTTSPGTQYF. The CDR3 DNA reads TGTGCCAGCAGAACAACTAGCCCCGGGACCCAGTACTTC.

This clonotype was seen many times. The CDR3 sequence is CASSGNRFDSSYEQYF. The CDR3 nucleotides read TGTGCCAGCAGCGGAAACCGGTTTGACAGTTCCTACGAGCAGTACTTC. The chain carries TRBV9 and TRBJ2-7; weak D call: TRBD1 (5 bases). Germline V gene data show CDR1 as SGDLS and CDR2 as YYNGEE. The CDR3 is made up of 16 amino acids. Trimming took 3 bases from V and 1 from J, leaving 17 bases between them.

V is TRBV6-1 and J is TRBJ2-7, with 8 positions matching TRBD1. CDR3 length: 12 amino acids. V shed 7 bases and J 6 bases; nucleotides not matched to a gene: 5. In germline, CDR1 is MNHNS, CDR2 SASEGT. CDR3 in DNA: TGTGCCAGCACGGACAGGGCGTCCGAGCAGTACTTC. Protein product: CASTDRASEQYF.

The chain uses TRBV13 and TRBJ2-5; a weak D match, TRBD2 (5 bases). The CDR3 length is 16 residues. Between the trimmed V and J ends, which lost 4 bases and 0 bases, there was a span of 15 bases. Germline CDR1 and CDR2: PRHDT and FYEKMQ (reference sequence). CDR3 coding DNA: TGTGCCAGCAGCTCGCGGGCACGGAGGTACCAAGAGACCCAGTACTTC. Translating it yields CASSSRARRYQETQYF.

This clonotype came up a few times. This sequence joins TRBV30 and TRBJ2-7; TRBD1 is a possible D gene (6 bases). Germline V gene lookup returns CDR1 GTSNPN and CDR2 SVGIG (reference sequence). The CDR3 is 14 amino acids. V lost 5 bases and J 3 bases, leaving 17 bases between the germline ends. The CDR3 spells CAWADTGTLYEQYF. The CDR3 DNA sequence: TGTGCCTGGGCTGACACAGGGACCCTCTACGAGCAGTACTTC.

This chain connects TRBV5-1 to TRBJ1-4, with D uncertain. Looked up from germline, CDR1 is SGHRS and CDR2 is YFSETQ. V was clipped by 5 bases and J by 0 bases, with 11 bases between them. This CDR3 is built from 15 residues. CDR3 sequence: CASRPHAATNEKLFF. In DNA, the CDR3 is TGCGCCAGCAGACCCCATGCCGCAACTAATGAAAAACTGTTTTTT. Together with reference TRBV5-1 and TRBJ1-4, the CDR3 gives the full variable domain: KAGVTQTPRYLIKTRGQQVTLSCSPISGHRSVSWYQQTPGQGLQFLFEYFSETQRNKGNFPGRFSGRQFSNSRSEMNVSTLELGDSALYLCASRPHAATNEKLFFGSGTQLSVL.

The rearrangement joins TRBV7-8 to TRBJ1-2; D not resolved. The CDR3 sequence is 14 residues long. Germline assignment: CDR1 SGHVS and CDR2 FQNEAQ. V dropped 0 bases and J dropped 3 bases, with 8 bases sitting between them. CDR3 DNA sequence: TGTGCCAGCAGCTTAGCAGGGAAGGACTATGGCTACACCTTC. It is translated as CASSLAGKDYGYTF.

In this sample, this clonotype turned up a few times. The V and J genes are TRBV28 and TRBJ2-7; D might be TRBD1 (5 bases). Trimming removed 6 bases from V and 2 bases from J, with 17 bases in between. The CDR3 sequence is 15 residues long. The V gene's germline CDR1 is MDHEN and CDR2 SYDVKM. Written as DNA, the CDR3 is TGTGCCAGCAGCATCCCCTCGACAGCAACCTACGAGCAGTACTTC. Translated: CASSIPSTATYEQYF.

Remarks on this clonotype: A far larger clone is a single base away, which makes a read error likely. The rearrangement links TRBV9 to TRBJ2-3, with TRBD1 as a possible D gene (5 bases). Germline assignment: CDR1 SGDLS and CDR2 YYNGEE. V was clipped by 4 bases and J by 4 bases, with 10 bases between them. The CDR3 loop spans 13 amino acids. For the CDR3, the DNA is TGTGCCAGCAGCTTCCCAGGGCCAGATACGCAGTATTTT. Translated, it gives CASSFPGPDTQYF.

There are many counts of this clonotype. The chain's CDR3 is CASSWGPISGGYTF. DNA for the CDR3: TGTGCCAGCAGTTGGGGCCCCATATCGGGAGGCTACACCTTC. The chain couples TRBV6-9 to TRBJ1-2; tentative D call: TRBD1 (5 bases). Looked up from germline, CDR1 is MNHGY and CDR2 is SVAAGI. V lost 4 bases and J lost 8, with 17 bases in between. CDR3 length: 14 residues.

J is TRBJ1-5 and V is TRBV28, with 8 bases lining up with TRBD1. CDR3 length: 17 amino acids. Trimming cost V 4 bases and J 7 bases; bases outside gene matches: 15. Germline loops: CDR1 MDHEN, CDR2 SYDVKM. CDR3: CASSSPDRDRGGQPQHF. DNA for the CDR3: TGTGCCAGCAGTTCCCCGGACAGGGATAGAGGTGGCCAGCCCCAGCATTTT.

This clonotype was counted only a few times. It may be a read error: a sequence one base away is much more abundant. The chain combines TRBV2 with TRBJ2-7, with no clear D. The CDR3 runs 13 residues. Germline CDR1 is SNHLY and CDR2 is FYNNEI. The CDR3 loop reads CASSGGNLYDQYF. The DNA for the CDR3 is TGTGCCAGCAGTGGTGGAAACCTCTACGATCAGTACTTC.

This clonotype has more than one count but fewer than ten. A much larger clone is a single base away; this may be a read error. V and J are TRBV13 and TRBJ2-6; D unresolved. The germline gives CDR1 PRHDT, CDR2 FYEKMQ (reference sequence). Trimming stripped 5 bases from V and 1 base from J, with 9 bases between. The CDR3 consists of 15 residues. The CDR3 loop is CASSLSGSGANVLTF. The CDR3 DNA sequence: TGTGCCAGCAGCCTCAGTGGGTCTGGGGCCAACGTCCTGACTTTC.

This CDR3 reads CASSWDRGPSYNEQFF. In nucleotides, the CDR3 is TGTGCCAGCAGCTGGGACAGGGGGCCCTCCTACAATGAGCAGTTCTTC. This chain links TRBV28 with TRBJ2-1; 12 nucleotides match TRBD1. Germline CDR1 and CDR2: MDHEN and SYDVKM. The CDR3 is made up of 16 amino acids. The V gene end was trimmed by 6 bases and the J gene end by 0 bases; junction bases not matched to a gene: 3.

This clonotype was counted only a few times. The rearrangement uses TRBV7-9 and TRBJ1-4, with 7 bases fitting TRBD1. The CDR3 extends over 15 amino acids. Germline CDR1 is SEHNR and CDR2 is FQNEAQ (reference sequence). J was trimmed by 8 bases and V by 5 bases; bases with no gene match: 11. CDR3 protein: CASSEGAGFGEKLFF. The CDR3 nucleotides read TGTGCCAGCAGCGAGGGGGCAGGGTTTGGGGAAAAACTGTTTTTT.

At least ten counts were recorded for this clonotype. The gene calls are TRBV11-2 and TRBJ1-4; 11 positions agree with TRBD1. This CDR3 spans 15 amino acids. Germline CDR1 and CDR2: SGHAT and FQNNGV. Trimming took 8 bases from V and 10 from J; bases not matched to a gene: 12. The CDR3 reads CASRQRGQGVAKLFF. DNA of the CDR3: TGTGCCAGCCGACAGAGGGGACAGGGGGTGGCAAAACTGTTTTTT.

This clonotype was observed a few times. The DNA for the CDR3 is TGTGCCAGCAGCCTAAATACGGGACGGCTGAACACTGAAGCTTTCTTT. It is translated as CASSLNTGRLNTEAFF. This rearrangement joins TRBV27 to TRBJ1-1; D is perhaps TRBD1 (5 bases). Germline CDR1 and CDR2: MNHEY and SMNVEV (reference sequence). This CDR3 comprises 16 residues. Trimming left V 6 bases short and J 0 bases short, with 17 bases between.

There are many counts of this clonotype. In DNA form, the CDR3 reads TGTGCCAGCTCACCTCGGACAGGGAAGACGGACACCATATATTTT. Translated, it gives CASSPRTGKTDTIYF. This chain connects TRBV18 to TRBJ1-3, with 8 bases fitting TRBD1. Germline V gene lookup returns CDR1 KGHSH and CDR2 LQKENI. CDR3 size: 15 residues. V gave up 3 bases and J gave up 8 bases; unmatched junction bases: 9.

On this clonotype: This sequence is one base from a far larger clone and is likely a read error. This rearrangement joins TRBV10-3 to TRBJ2-2, with unresolved D. The CDR3 is made up of 15 amino acids. Trimming took 4 bases from V and 1 from J, leaving 10 bases between them. Germline values: CDR1 ENHRY, CDR2 SYGVKD. CDR3 in DNA: TGTGCCATCAGTGCCCGGACGGGGAACACCGGGGAGCTGTTTTTT. Protein: CAISARTGNTGELFF.